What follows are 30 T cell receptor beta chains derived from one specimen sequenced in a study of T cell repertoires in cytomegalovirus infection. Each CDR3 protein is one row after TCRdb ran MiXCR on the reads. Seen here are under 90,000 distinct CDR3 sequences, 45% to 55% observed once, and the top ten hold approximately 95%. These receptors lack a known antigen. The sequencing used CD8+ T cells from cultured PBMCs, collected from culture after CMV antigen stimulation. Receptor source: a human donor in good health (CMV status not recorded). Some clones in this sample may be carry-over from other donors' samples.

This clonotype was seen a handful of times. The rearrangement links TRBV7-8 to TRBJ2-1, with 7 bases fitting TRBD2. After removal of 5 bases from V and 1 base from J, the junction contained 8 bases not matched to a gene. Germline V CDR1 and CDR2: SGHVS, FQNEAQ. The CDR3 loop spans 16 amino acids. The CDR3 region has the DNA TGTGCCAGCAGCGACGAGCGCGGGGGTTCCTACAATGAGCAGTTCTTC. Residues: CASSDERGGSYNEQFF.

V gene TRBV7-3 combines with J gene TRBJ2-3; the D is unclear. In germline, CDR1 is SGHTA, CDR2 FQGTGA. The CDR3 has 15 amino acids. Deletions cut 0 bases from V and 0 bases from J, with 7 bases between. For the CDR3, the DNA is TGTGCCAGCAGCTTAACGTCGTACAGCACAGATACGCAGTATTTT. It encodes CASSLTSYSTDTQYF.

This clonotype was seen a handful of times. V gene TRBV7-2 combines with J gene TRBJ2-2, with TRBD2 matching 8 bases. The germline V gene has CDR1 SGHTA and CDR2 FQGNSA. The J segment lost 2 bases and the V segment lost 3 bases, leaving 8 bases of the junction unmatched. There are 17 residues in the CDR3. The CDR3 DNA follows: TGTGCCAGCAGCTTCTCTCCGGGGGGGCTTAACACCGGGGAGCTGTTTTTT. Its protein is CASSFSPGGLNTGELFF.

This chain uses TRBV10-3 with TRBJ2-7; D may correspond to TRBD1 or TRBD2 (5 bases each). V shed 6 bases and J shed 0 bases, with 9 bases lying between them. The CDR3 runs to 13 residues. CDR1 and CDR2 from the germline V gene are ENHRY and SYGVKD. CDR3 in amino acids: CAIRGESSYEQYF. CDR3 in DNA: TGTGCCATCAGGGGGGAGAGCTCCTACGAGCAGTACTTC.

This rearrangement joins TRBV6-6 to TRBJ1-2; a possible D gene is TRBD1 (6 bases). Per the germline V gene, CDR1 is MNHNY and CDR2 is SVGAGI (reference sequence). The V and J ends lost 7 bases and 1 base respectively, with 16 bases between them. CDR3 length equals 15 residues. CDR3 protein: CASKGTPDSNYGYTF. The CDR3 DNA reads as TGTGCCAGCAAGGGGACACCTGACAGTAACTATGGCTACACCTTC.

The CDR3 DNA reads TGTGCCAGCAGTCCGGGACAGGGGCTAGAGACCCAGTACTTC. Protein sequence: CASSPGQGLETQYF. The V and J genes are TRBV27 and TRBJ2-5; the match to TRBD1 covers 10 bases. Germline loops: CDR1 MNHEY, CDR2 SMNVEV (reference sequence). J was trimmed by 4 bases and V by 5 bases; bases with no gene match: 4. This CDR3 spans 14 amino acids.

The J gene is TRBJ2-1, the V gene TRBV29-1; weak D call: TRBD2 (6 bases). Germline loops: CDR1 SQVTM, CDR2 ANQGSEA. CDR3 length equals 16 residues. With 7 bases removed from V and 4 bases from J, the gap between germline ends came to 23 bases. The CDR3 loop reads CSATGRWVGEYNEQFF. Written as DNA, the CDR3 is TGCAGCGCTACGGGGAGGTGGGTTGGGGAGTACAATGAGCAGTTCTTC.

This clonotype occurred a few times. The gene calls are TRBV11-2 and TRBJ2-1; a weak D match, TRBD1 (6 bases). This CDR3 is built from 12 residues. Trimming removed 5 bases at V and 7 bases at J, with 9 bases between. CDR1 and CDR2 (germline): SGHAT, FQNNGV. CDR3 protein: CASSLGQNEQFF. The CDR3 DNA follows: TGTGCCAGCAGCCTCGGACAGAATGAGCAGTTCTTC. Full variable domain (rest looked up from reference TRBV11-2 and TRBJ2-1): EAGVAQSPRYKIIEKRQSVAFWCNPISGHATLYWYQQILGQGPKLLIQFQNNGVVDDSQLPKDRFSAERLKGVDSTLKIQPAKLEDSAVYLCASSLGQNEQFFGPGTRLTVL.

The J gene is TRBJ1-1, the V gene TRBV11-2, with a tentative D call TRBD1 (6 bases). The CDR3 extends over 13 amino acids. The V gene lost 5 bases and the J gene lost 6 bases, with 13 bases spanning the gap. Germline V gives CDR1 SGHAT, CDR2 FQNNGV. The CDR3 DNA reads TGTGCCAGCAGCACCACTCGGACAGCTGAAGCTTTCTTT. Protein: CASSTTRTAEAFF. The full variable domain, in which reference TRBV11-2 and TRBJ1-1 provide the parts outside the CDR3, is EAGVAQSPRYKIIEKRQSVAFWCNPISGHATLYWYQQILGQGPKLLIQFQNNGVVDDSQLPKDRFSAERLKGVDSTLKIQPAKLEDSAVYLCASSTTRTAEAFFGQGTRLTVV.

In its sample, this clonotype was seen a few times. The CDR3 nucleotides are TGTGCCAGCAGTTCGCCCGGGGGAACTGAAGCTTTCTTT. Protein product: CASSSPGGTEAFF. V gene TRBV7-9 combines with J gene TRBJ1-1, with D maybe TRBD1 (5 bases). The CDR3 is 13 amino acids. Looked up from germline, CDR1 is SEHNR and CDR2 is FQNEAQ (reference sequence). With 6 bases removed from V and 5 bases from J, the gap between germline ends came to 13 bases.

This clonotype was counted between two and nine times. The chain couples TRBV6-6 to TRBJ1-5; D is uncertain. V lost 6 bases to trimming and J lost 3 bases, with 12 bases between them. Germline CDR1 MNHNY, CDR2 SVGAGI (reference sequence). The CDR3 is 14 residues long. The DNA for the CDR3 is TGTGCCAGCAGCCCGCTGAAGTTCAATCAGCCCCAGCATTTT. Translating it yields CASSPLKFNQPQHF.

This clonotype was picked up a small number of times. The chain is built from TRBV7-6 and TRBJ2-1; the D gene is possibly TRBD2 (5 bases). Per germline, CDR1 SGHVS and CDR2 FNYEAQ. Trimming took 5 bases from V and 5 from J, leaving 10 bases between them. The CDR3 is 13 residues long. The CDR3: CASSPGWNNEQFF. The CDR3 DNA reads TGTGCCAGCAGCCCGGGGTGGAACAATGAGCAGTTCTTC.

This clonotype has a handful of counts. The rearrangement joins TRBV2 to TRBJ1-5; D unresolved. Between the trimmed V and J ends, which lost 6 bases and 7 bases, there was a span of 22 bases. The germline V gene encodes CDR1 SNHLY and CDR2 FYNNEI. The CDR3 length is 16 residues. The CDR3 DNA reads TGTGCCAGCAGAAAGGGTCAGGCAACCCCCTCCCAGCCCCAGCATTTT. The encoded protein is CASRKGQATPSQPQHF.

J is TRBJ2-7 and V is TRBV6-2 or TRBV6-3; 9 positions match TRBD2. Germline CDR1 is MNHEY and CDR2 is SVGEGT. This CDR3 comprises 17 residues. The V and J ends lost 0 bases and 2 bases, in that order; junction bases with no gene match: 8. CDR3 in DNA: TGTGCCAGCAGTTACTCGGTTAAAGCGGGAGGCCCCTACGAGCAGTACTTC. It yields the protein CASSYSVKAGGPYEQYF.

Here the CDR3 DNA reads TGTGCCAGCAGCTTAGACCGAAGCGGGAGTGAGCACAATGAGCAGTTCTTC. Its translation is CASSLDRSGSEHNEQFF. This chain links TRBV11-2 with TRBJ2-1; 8 bases map to TRBD2. From germline, CDR1 is SGHAT and CDR2 FQNNGV. V shed 0 bases and J 5 bases; nucleotides not matched to a gene: 9. This CDR3 is 17 amino acids long.

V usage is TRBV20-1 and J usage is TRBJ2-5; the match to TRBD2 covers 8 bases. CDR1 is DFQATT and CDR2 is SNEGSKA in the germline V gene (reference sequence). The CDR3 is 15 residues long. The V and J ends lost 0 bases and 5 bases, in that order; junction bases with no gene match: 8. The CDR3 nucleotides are TGCAGTGCTAGAGACCTCACTAGCGGAGAGGAGACCCAGTACTTC. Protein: CSARDLTSGEETQYF.

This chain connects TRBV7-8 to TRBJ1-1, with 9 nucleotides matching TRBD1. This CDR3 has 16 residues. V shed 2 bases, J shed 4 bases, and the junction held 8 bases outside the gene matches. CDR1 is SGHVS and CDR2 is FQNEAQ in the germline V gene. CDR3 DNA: TGTGCCAGCAGCTTACTACAGGGGGCGGTCGGCACTGAAGCTTTCTTT. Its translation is CASSLLQGAVGTEAFF.

The CDR3 sequence: CASSAKTGEVDSGANVLTF. The CDR3 DNA reads as TGTGCCAGCAGTGCAAAGACAGGAGAGGTAGACTCTGGGGCCAACGTCCTGACTTTC. The rearrangement links TRBV6-1 to TRBJ2-6; tentatively, D is TRBD1 (6 bases). The CDR3 extends over 19 amino acids. Trimming took off 4 bases at V and 0 bases at J, with 19 bases between the two ends. Germline CDR1 and CDR2: MNHNS and SASEGT.

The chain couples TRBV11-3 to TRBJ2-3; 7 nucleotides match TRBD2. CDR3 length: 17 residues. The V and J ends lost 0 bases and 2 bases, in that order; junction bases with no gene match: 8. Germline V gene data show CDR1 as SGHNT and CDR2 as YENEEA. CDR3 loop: CASSLETSTFPTDTQYF. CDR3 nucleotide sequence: TGTGCCAGCAGCTTAGAGACTAGCACCTTTCCCACAGATACGCAGTATTTT.

CDR3 amino acids: CASKRGRGTDTQYF. The CDR3 DNA follows: TGTGCCAGCAAACGGGGCAGGGGCACAGATACGCAGTATTTT. V usage is TRBV6-6 and J usage is TRBJ2-3; possibly TRBD1 or TRBD2 for D (5 bases each). The CDR3 is 14 amino acids. Looked up from germline, CDR1 is MNHNY and CDR2 is SVGAGI (reference sequence). V lost 7 bases, J lost 1 base, and 12 bases lay in between.

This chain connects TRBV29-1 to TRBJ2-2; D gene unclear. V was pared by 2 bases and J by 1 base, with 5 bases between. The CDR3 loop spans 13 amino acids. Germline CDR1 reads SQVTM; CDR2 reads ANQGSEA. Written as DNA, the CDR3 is TGCAGCGTTGAAAATAGGAACACCGGGGAGCTGTTTTTT. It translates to CSVENRNTGELFF.

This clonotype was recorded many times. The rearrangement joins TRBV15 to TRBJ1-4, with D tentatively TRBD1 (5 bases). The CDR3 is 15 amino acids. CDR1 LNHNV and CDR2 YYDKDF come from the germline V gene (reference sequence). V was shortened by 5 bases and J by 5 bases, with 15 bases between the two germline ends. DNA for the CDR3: TGTGCCACCAGCGAGCAGGGTGCACCGAATGAAAAACTGTTTTTT. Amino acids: CATSEQGAPNEKLFF.

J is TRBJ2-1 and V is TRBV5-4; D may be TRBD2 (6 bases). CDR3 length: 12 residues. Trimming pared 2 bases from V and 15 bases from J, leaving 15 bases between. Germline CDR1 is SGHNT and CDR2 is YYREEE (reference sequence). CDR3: CASSFSAGPMFF. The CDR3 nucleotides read TGTGCCAGCAGCTTTAGTGCGGGGCCGATGTTCTTC. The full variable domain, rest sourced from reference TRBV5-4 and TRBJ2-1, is ETGVTQSPTHLIKTRGQQVTLRCSSQSGHNTVSWYQQALGQGPQFIFQYYREEENGRGNFPPRFSGLQFPNYSSELNVNALELDDSALYLCASSFSAGPMFFGPGTRLTVL.

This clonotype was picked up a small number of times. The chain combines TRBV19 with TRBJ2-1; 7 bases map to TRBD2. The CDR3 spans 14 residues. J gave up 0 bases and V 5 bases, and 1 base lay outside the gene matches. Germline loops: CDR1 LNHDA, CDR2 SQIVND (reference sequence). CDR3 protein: CASSAGDSYNEQFF. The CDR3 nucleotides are TGTGCCAGTAGTGCGGGGGACTCCTACAATGAGCAGTTCTTC.

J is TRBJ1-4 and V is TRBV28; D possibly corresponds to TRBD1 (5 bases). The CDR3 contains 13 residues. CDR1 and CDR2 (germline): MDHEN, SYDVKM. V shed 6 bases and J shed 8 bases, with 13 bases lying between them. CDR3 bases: TGTGCCAGCAGCCGGGACGGAGTAGAAAAACTGTTTTTT. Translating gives CASSRDGVEKLFF.

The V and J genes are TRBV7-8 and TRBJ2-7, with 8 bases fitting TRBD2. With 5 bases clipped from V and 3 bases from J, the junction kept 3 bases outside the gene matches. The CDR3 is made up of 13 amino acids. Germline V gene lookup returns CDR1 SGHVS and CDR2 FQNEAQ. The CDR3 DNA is TGTGCCAGCAGCGCGGGACTAGACTACGAGCAGTACTTC. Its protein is CASSAGLDYEQYF.

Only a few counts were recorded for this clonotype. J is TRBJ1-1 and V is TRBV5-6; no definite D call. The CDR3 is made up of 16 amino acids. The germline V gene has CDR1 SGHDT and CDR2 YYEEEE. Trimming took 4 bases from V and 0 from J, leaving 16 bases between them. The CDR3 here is CASSPTHEGMNTEAFF. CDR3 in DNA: TGTGCCAGCAGCCCTACACACGAGGGAATGAACACTGAAGCTTTCTTT.

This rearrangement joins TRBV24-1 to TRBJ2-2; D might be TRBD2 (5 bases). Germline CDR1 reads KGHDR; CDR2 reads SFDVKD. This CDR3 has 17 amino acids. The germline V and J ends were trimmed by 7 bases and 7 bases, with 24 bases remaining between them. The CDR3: CATSEDGAPGSGGELFF. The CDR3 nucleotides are TGTGCCACCAGCGAAGATGGCGCTCCGGGGTCGGGCGGGGAGCTGTTTTTT.

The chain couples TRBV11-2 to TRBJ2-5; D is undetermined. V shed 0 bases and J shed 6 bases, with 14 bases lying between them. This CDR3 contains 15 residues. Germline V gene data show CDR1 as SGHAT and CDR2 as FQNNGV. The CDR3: CASSLDLDRSQTQYF. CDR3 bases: TGTGCCAGCAGCTTAGATCTTGATAGATCCCAGACCCAGTACTTC.

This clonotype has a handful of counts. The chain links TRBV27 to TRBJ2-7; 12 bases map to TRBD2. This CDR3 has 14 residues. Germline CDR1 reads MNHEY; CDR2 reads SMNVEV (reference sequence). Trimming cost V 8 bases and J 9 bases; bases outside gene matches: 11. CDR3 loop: CASAETSGSLGQYF. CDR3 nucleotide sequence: TGTGCCAGCGCCGAGACTAGCGGGAGCTTAGGGCAGTACTTC.